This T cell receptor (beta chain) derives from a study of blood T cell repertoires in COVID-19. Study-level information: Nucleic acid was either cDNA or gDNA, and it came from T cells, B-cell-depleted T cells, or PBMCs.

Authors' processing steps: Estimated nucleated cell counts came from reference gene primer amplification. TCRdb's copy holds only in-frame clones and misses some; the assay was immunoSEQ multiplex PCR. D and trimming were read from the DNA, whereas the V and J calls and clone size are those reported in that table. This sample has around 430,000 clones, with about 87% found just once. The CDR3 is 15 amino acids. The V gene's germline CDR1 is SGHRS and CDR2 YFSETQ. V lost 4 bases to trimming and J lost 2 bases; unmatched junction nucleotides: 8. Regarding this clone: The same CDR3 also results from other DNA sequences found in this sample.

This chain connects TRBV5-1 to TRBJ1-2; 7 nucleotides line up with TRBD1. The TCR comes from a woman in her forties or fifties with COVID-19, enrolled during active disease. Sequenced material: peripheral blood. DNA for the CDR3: TGCGCCAGCAGCCCCCGGACAGGTGGGAACTATGGCTACACCTTC. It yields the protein CASSPRTGGNYGYTF.